These T cell receptor beta chains were read from a single sample in a study of long-term antiretroviral therapy in people with HIV. Data came from immunoSEQ multiplex PCR; TCRdb stores just in-frame clones and leaves some out. The sample has around 21,000 clones; roughly 84% are singletons. The specimen comprised unsorted PBMCs, sampled 0.2 years before starting antiretroviral therapy. The receptors come from a man younger than 30 with HIV. Each CDR3 is given with its conserved first and last residue. D genes are given only for firm matches. Size values are once, few and many counts, or a class for expanded clones, and some rows have none.

d_gene	abundance	j_gene	v_gene	CDR3nt	CDR3aa
TRBD1	.	TRBJ1-3	TRBV6-5	TGTGCCAGCAGCTGGGACAGCTTAGGAAACACCATATATTTT	CASSWDSLGNTIYF
TRBD1	.	TRBJ1-6	TRBV10-2	TGCGCCAGCAGTGCCCCGGGACAGGGAGGGACCCTCCACTTT	CASSAPGQGGTLHF
TRBD2	once	TRBJ2-5	TRBV2	TGTGCCAGCAGTGAAGAGGCTAGCGGGGAGGAGACCCAGTACTTC	CASSEEASGEETQYF
.	.	TRBJ2-1	TRBV27	TGTGCCAGCAGTTTATCCTTTGGAGGGAGGCTTCACAATGAGCAGTTCTTC	CASSLSFGGRLHNEQFF
.	.	TRBJ2-7	TRBV6-6	TGTGCCAGCAGTCAAAACGGGGACGAGCAGTACTTC	CASSQNGDEQYF
TRBD1	.	TRBJ1-4	TRBV7-9	TGTGCCAGCAGCCCGACAGGGGAGGATGGAAAACTGTTTTTT	CASSPTGEDGKLFF
.	few	TRBJ2-5	TRBV5-4	TGTGCCAGCAGCCCCGGGGACGGGGAGACCCAGTACTTC	CASSPGDGETQYF
.	.	TRBJ2-7	TRBV7-6	TGTGCCAGCAGCCCTGCCTTGGGGCCCGGAGGGACCTACGAGCAGTACTTC	CASSPALGPGGTYEQYF
.	.	TRBJ1-2	TRBV14	TGTGCCAGCAGCCAAATCGACAAGGACTACACCTTC	CASSQIDKDYTF
.	.	TRBJ1-1	TRBV13	TGTGCCAGCCTTATCCCTGGGGGTGAAGCTTTCTTT	CASLIPGGEAFF
.	.	TRBJ2-1	TRBV5-1	TGCGCCAGCAGCTCTGAAACGGGACGACACAATGAGCAGTTCTTC	CASSSETGRHNEQFF
TRBD1	.	TRBJ2-7	TRBV7-3	TGTGCCAGACTACAGGGGCCCAGCGAGCAGTACTTC	CARLQGPSEQYF
.	once	TRBJ2-1	TRBV11-3	TGTGCCAGCAGCCATCCGGGCAATGAGCAGTTCTTC	CASSHPGNEQFF
TRBD1	.	TRBJ2-5	TRBV6-5	TGTGCCAGCAGTTCCACGCCGGGACAGCTCCAAGAGACCCAGTACTTC	CASSSTPGQLQETQYF
.	.	TRBJ1-2	TRBV11-1	TGTGCCAGCAGCTTAAGAGGGGATGGCTACACCTTC	CASSLRGDGYTF
.	.	TRBJ2-7	TRBV6-1	TGTGCCAGCACCATAGGACCTATAGTCTCCTACGAGCAGTACTTC	CASTIGPIVSYEQYF
.	.	TRBJ1-6	TRBV2	TGTGCCAGCTCGATGGGGTCGTTCCCCAATTCACCCCTCCACTTT	CASSMGSFPNSPLHF
TRBD1	few	TRBJ1-1	TRBV10-3	TGTGCCACAACGACAGGGGACGGAGTTCCACGGGCTTTCTTT	CATTTGDGVPRAFF
TRBD1	.	TRBJ2-7	TRBV5-5	TGTGCCAGCAGCCAAGCTTTAGGACAGGCCTACGAGCAGTACTTC	CASSQALGQAYEQYF
TRBD2	once	TRBJ2-1	TRBV25-1	TGTGCCAGCAGTGAATTTCTAGCGGGAGGGAATGAGCAGTTCTTC	CASSEFLAGGNEQFF
.	.	TRBJ2-1	TRBV15	TGTGCCACCAGTGTGACACCCGACAATGAGCAGTTCTTC	CATSVTPDNEQFF
TRBD2	.	TRBJ2-3	TRBV18	TGTGCCAGCTCCGGGACTAGCGGGAGAGATACGCAGTATTTT	CASSGTSGRDTQYF
.	.	TRBJ1-2	TRBV9	TGTGCCAGCAGCGTAGGGGCAGGGGCTGACTATGGCTACACCTTC	CASSVGAGADYGYTF
.	.	TRBJ1-3	TRBV4-3	TGCGCCAGCAGCGAGATGCACTCCTCTGGAAACACCATATATTTT	CASSEMHSSGNTIYF
.	.	TRBJ1-2	TRBV19	TGTGCCAGTAGTATTCTCCGGGCAAACTATGGCTACACCTTC	CASSILRANYGYTF
.	.	TRBJ1-1	TRBV30	TGTGGCGGTCGGGGAGTTGATACTGAAGCTTTCTTT	CGGRGVDTEAFF
.	.	TRBJ2-6	TRBV5-1	TGCGCCAGCACCCCCGACAGCTCTGGGGCCAACGTCCTGACTTTC	CASTPDSSGANVLTF
TRBD2	.	TRBJ2-2	TRBV20-1	TGCAGTGCCCGGGGGGCCGGGGAGCTGTTTTTT	CSARGAGELFF
TRBD1	.	TRBJ1-4	TRBV10-3	TGTGCCATCAGTGAGTCGACGACAGGGGGTAATGAAAAACTGTTTTTT	CAISESTTGGNEKLFF
TRBD2	.	TRBJ2-7	TRBV9	TGTGCCAGCAGCGTAGGAGGGCTAGCGGGGTACGAGCAGTACTTC	CASSVGGLAGYEQYF
TRBD2	.	TRBJ2-3	TRBV7-2	TGTGCCAGCAGCTTAGTGGGACTAGCTCAGGGAGATACGCAGTATTTT	CASSLVGLAQGDTQYF
.	.	TRBJ1-1	TRBV4-1	TGCGCCAGCAGCTCCGTCGGGTCCAGGATAACTGAAGCTTTCTTT	CASSSVGSRITEAFF
TRBD1	.	TRBJ2-7	TRBV27	TGTGCCAGCAGTCCACAGGGGGCCAACCTCTACGAGCAGTACTTC	CASSPQGANLYEQYF
.	.	TRBJ2-1	TRBV7-3	TGTGCCAGCAGCTTAGGCTCGCCCAGAATTTATGAGCAGTTCTTC	CASSLGSPRIYEQFF
.	few	TRBJ2-1	TRBV25-1	TGTGCCAGCTCCTTCCTAGGGTCCTACAATGAGCAGTTCTTC	CASSFLGSYNEQFF
.	.	TRBJ2-3	TRBV10-3	TGTGCCATCAGTGAGGACACAGATACGCAGTATTTT	CAISEDTDTQYF
.	few	TRBJ1-1	TRBV7-9	TGTGCCAGCAGCTTTGTTTTTGAGGCAAACACTGAAGCTTTCTTT	CASSFVFEANTEAFF
TRBD1	.	TRBJ2-6	TRBV4-3	TGCGCCAGCAGCCAAGCCACGACAGGGAGCGCCGTGTCTGGGGCCAACGTCCTGACTTTC	CASSQATTGSAVSGANVLTF
.	.	TRBJ1-2	TRBV5-1	TGCGCCAGCAGCTTGTTTCGGGGTTATGGCTACACCTTC	CASSLFRGYGYTF
.	.	TRBJ1-2	TRBV7-8	TGTGCCAGCAGCTTAGAACGCAGGGTGTCTAACTATGGCTACACCTTC	CASSLERRVSNYGYTF
TRBD1	.	TRBJ2-1	TRBV6-5	TGTGCCAGCAGTTACACAGGGGGGTACAATGAGCAGTTCTTC	CASSYTGGYNEQFF
.	.	TRBJ2-5	TRBV14	TGTGCCAGCAGCCTTGGAGATGAAGAGACCCAGTACTTC	CASSLGDEETQYF
.	.	TRBJ2-2	TRBV18	TGTGCCAGCTCACCGTTCCGGGACACGGCCGGAGAGCTGTTTTTT	CASSPFRDTAGELFF
TRBD1	.	TRBJ1-1	TRBV30	TGTGCCTGGGACAGGGAGAACACTGAAGCTTGCTTT	CAWDRENTEACF
TRBD1	.	TRBJ1-2	TRBV9	TGTGCCAGCAGCGTGACAGGGGGCGGCATCTATGGCTACACCTTC	CASSVTGGGIYGYTF
.	.	TRBJ1-5	TRBV7-2	TGTGCCAGCAGCTTAGCCCGGGCAGGGGTTTACAATCAGCCCCAGCATTTT	CASSLARAGVYNQPQHF
.	.	TRBJ1-2	TRBV6-6	TGTGCCATTACTCCAGGGGACTATGGCTACACCTTC	CAITPGDYGYTF
.	.	TRBJ1-1	TRBV6-1	TGTGCCAGCAAGGAGGTCTCAAAAGGGACTGAAGCTTTCTTT	CASKEVSKGTEAFF